This paragraph covers one TCR beta chain sequence. What it binds is not known. TCRdb's copy holds only in-frame clones and misses some; the assay was immunoSEQ multiplex PCR. The sample holds fewer than 35,000 clones, about 90% seen once. The sample comes from a study of T cells in localized non-small cell lung cancer. Regarding the study as a whole: Because researchers sequenced only one region of the tumor, heterogeneity is still possible. A median of about 58 of the top 100 tumor clones appeared in adjacent lung, which was paired and uninvolved.

The V end lost 1 base, the J end lost 11 bases, and 11 bases lay between the germline ends. In germline, CDR1 is MGHDK, CDR2 SYGVNS. The CDR3 is 13 amino acids. This receptor was identified in a man aged 40-75 years with stage III lung adenocarcinoma. Here the sequenced sample was peripheral blood mononuclear cells, taken before any cancer treatment. The chain uses TRBV25-1 and TRBJ1-4; D might be TRBD1 (6 bases). Written as DNA, the CDR3 is TGTGCCAGCAGTGAATCCCCCCAGGGGAAACTGTTTTTT. It specifies CASSESPQGKLFF. Drawing the rest from reference TRBV25-1 and TRBJ1-4, the complete variable domain is EADIYQTPRYLVIGTGKKITLECSQTMGHDKMYWYQQDPGMELHLIHYSYGVNSTEKGDLSSESTVSRIRTEHFPLTLESARPSHTSQYLCASSESPQGKLFFGSGTQLSVL.